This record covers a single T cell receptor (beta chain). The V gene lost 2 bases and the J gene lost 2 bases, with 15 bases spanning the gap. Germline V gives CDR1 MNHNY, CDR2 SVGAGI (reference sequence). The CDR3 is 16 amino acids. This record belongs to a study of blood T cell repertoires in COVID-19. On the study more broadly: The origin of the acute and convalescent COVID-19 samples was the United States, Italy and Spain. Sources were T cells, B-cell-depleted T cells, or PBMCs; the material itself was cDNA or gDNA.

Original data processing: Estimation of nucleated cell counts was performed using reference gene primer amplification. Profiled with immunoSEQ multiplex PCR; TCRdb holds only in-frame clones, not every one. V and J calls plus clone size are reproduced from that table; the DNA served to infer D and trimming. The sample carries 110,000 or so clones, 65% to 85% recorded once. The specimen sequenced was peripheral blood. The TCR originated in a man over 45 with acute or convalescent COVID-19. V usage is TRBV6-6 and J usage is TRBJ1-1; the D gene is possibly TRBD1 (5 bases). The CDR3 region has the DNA TGTGCCAGCAGTTACGGTGTCGGCAGGGTCAACACTGAAGCTTTCTTT. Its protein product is CASSYGVGRVNTEAFF.